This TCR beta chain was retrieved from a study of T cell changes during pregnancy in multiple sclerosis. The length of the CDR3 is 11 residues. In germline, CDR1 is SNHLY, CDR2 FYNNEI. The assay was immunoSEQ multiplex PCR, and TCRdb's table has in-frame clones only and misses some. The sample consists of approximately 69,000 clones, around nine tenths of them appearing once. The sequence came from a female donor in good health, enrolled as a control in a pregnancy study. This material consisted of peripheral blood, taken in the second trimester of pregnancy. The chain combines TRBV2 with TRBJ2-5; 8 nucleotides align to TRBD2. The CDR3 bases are TGTGCGGCGGGAGGATCAGAGACCCAGTACTTC. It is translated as CAAGGSETQYF.